The clone carrying this TCR beta chain has just a few counts. This entry comes from a study of blood T cell repertoires in COVID-19. Study at large: Donors in the United States, Italy and Spain gave samples during acute or convalescent COVID-19. Sources were T cells, B-cell-depleted T cells, or PBMCs; the material itself was cDNA or gDNA.

The V gene end was trimmed by 4 bases and the J gene end by 0 bases; junction bases not matched to a gene: 6. Per the germline V gene, CDR1 is SNHLY and CDR2 is FYNNEI. The CDR3 is 17 amino acids. In the original workflow: For nucleated cells, counts were estimated from reference gene primer amplification. Sequenced by immunoSEQ multiplex PCR; TCRdb stores in-frame clones only, minus some. That table supplies the V and J calls and clone size; D and trimming were determined from the DNA. The data show over 80,000 clones, about 90% seen once. This chain connects TRBV2 to TRBJ1-6; 7 nucleotides agree with TRBD1. The TCR sequence derives from a human donor in a cohort sampled during active COVID-19. The sample comprised peripheral blood. The CDR3: CASSVRDSFSYNSPLHF. The CDR3 DNA is TGTGCCAGCAGTGTCCGGGACAGCTTCTCCTATAATTCACCCCTCCACTTT.